This T cell receptor (beta chain) was sequenced during a study of shared clonotypes between healthy human individuals. In the case of this clone: Its target is unknown.

This CDR3 has 12 amino acids. Germline V gene sequence: CDR1 MNHEY, CDR2 SVGAGI. Trimming took off 4 bases at V and 6 bases at J, with 10 bases between the two ends. Study outcomes and limitations: The four-donor shared clonotypes exceeded non-shared clonotypes in generation probability, with non-shared ones scoring lower.

CD45RO-negative, CCR7-selected cells formed the naive CD8 fraction, which excluded terminally differentiated effector memory CD45RA+ cells. Around 30,000 T cell genomes, or approximately 0.2 ug DNA, went into the sorted-subset replicate PCRs. Sequenced by immunoSEQ multiplex PCR; TCRdb stores in-frame clones only, minus some. There are about 2,200,000 clones in the sample; about 92% occur only once, and approximately 1.7% lies in the top ten. The receptor comes from a young man in good health. Some clones in this sample may be carry-over from other donors' samples. Sequenced input: naive CD8+ T cells from PBMCs. The chain carries TRBV6-5 and TRBJ2-7; D not resolved. The CDR3 region is CASSSLSGEQYF. CDR3 in DNA: TGTGCCAGCAGTTCACTTTCCGGCGAGCAGTACTTC.